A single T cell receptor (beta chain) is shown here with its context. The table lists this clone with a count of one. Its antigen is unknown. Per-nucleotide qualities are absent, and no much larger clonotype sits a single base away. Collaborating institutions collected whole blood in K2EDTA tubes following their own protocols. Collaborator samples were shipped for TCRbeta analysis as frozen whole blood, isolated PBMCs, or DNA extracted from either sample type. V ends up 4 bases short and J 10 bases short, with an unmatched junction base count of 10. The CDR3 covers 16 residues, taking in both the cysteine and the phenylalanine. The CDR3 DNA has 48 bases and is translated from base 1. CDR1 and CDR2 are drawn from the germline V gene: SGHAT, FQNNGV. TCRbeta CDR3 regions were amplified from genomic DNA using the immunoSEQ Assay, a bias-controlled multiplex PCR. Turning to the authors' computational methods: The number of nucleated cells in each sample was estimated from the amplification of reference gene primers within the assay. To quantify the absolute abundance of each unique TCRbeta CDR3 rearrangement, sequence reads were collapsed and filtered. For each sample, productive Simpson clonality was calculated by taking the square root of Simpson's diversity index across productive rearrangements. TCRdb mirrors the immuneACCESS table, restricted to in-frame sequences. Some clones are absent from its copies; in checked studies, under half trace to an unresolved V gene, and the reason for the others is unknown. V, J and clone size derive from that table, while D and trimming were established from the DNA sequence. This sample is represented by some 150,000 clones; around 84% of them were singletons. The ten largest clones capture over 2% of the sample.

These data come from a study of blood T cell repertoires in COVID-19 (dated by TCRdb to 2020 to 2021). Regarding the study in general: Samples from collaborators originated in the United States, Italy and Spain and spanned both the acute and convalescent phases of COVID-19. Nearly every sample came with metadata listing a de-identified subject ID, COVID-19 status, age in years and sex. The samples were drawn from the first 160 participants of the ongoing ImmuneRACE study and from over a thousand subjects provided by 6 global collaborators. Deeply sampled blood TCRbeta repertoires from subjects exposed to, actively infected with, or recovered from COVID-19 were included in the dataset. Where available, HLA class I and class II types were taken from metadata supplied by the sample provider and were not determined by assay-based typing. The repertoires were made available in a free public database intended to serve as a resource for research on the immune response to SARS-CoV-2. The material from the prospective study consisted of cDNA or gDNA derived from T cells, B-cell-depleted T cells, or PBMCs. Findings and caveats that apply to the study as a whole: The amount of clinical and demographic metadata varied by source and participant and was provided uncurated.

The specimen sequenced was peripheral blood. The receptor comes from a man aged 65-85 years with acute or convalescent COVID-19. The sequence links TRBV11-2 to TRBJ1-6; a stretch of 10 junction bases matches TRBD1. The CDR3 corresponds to CASSYRRDRGGSPLHF. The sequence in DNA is TGTGCCAGCAGCTACCGCCGGGACAGGGGCGGGTCACCCCTCCACTTT.